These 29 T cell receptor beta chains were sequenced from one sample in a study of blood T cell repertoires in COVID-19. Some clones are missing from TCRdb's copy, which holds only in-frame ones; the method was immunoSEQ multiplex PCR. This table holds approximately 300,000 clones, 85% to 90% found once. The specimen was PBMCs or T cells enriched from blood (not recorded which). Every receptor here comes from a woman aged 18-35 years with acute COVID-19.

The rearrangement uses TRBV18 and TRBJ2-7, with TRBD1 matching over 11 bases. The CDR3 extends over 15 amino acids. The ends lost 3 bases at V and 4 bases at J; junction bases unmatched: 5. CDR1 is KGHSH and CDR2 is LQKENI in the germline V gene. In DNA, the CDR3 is TGTGCCAGCTCACCCCGGACAGGGGGCGATTACGAGCAGTACTTC. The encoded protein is CASSPRTGGDYEQYF.

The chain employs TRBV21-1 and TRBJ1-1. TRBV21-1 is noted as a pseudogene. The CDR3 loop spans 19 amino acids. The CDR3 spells CASSKAPLLLPSQNTEAFF. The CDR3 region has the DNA TGTGCCAGCAGCAAAGCCCCCCTGCTTTTACCGAGCCAGAACACTGAAGCTTTCTTT.

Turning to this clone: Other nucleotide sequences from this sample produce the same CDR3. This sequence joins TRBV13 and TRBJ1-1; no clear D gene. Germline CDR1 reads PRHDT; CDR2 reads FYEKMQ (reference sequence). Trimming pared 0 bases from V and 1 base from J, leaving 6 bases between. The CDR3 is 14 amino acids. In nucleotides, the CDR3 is TGTGCCAGCAGCTTAGGCCGCGGGAACACTGAAGCTTTCTTT. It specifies CASSLGRGNTEAFF. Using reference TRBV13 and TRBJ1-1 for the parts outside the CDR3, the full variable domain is AAGVIQSPRHLIKEKRETATLKCYPIPRHDTVYWYQQGPGQDPQFLISFYEKMQSDKGSIPDRFSAQQFSDYHSELNMSSLELGDSALYFCASSLGRGNTEAFFGQGTRLTVV.

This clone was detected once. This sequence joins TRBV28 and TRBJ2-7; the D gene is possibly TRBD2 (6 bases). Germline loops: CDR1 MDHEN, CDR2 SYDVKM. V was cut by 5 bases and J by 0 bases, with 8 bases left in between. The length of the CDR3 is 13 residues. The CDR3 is CASSGGNSYEQYF. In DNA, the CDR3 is TGTGCCAGCAGTGGGGGGAACTCCTACGAGCAGTACTTC. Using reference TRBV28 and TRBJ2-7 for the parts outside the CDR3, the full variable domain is DVKVTQSSRYLVKRTGEKVFLECVQDMDHENMFWYRQDPGLGLRLIYFSYDVKMKEKGDIPEGYSVSREKKERFSLILESASTNQTSMYLCASSGGNSYEQYFGPGTRLTVT.

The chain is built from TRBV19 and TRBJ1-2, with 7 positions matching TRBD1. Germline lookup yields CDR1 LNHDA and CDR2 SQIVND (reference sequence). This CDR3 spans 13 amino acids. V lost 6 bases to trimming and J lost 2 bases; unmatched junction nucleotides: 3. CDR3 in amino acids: CASRTGQNYGYTF. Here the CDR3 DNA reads TGTGCCAGTAGAACGGGACAGAACTATGGCTACACCTTC.

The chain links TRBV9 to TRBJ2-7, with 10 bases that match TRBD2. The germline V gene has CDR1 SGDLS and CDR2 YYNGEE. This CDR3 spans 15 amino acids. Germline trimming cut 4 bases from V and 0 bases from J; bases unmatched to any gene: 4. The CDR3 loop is CASSPVAGGSYEQYF. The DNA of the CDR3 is TGTGCCAGCAGCCCGGTAGCGGGAGGCTCCTACGAGCAGTACTTC. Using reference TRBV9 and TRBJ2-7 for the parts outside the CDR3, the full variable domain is DSGVTQTPKHLITATGQRVTLRCSPRSGDLSVYWYQQSLDQGLQFLIQYYNGEERAKGNILERFSAQQFPDLHSELNLSSLELGDSALYFCASSPVAGGSYEQYFGPGTRLTVT.

The CDR3 loop reads CAISEAEMNQPQHF. CDR3 DNA sequence: TGTGCCATCAGTGAGGCGGAGATGAATCAGCCCCAGCATTTT. The chain employs TRBV10-3 and TRBJ1-5; D gene uncertain. Germline CDR1 and CDR2: ENHRY and SYGVKD. The CDR3 runs to 14 residues. Trimming took off 2 bases at V and 4 bases at J, with 9 bases between the two ends.

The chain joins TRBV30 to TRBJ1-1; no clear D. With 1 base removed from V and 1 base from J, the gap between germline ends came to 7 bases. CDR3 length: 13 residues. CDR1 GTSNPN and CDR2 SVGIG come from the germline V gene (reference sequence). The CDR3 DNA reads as TGTGCCTGGAGTGGCAGTCGGAACACTGAAGCTTTCTTT. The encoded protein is CAWSGSRNTEAFF.

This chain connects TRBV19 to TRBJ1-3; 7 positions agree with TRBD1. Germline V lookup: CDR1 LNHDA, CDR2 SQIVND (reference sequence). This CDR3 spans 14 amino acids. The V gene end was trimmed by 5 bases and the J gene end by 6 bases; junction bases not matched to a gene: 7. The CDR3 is CASSPPGGENTIYF. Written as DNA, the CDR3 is TGTGCCAGTAGTCCCCCAGGGGGTGAAAACACCATATATTTT.

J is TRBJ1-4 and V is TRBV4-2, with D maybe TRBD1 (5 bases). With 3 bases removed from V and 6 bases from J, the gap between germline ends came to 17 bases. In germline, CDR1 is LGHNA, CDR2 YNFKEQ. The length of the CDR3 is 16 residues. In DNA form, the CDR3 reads TGTGCCAGCAGCCATTCTAGGGGCAGGCTTGATGAAAAACTGTTTTTT. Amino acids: CASSHSRGRLDEKLFF.

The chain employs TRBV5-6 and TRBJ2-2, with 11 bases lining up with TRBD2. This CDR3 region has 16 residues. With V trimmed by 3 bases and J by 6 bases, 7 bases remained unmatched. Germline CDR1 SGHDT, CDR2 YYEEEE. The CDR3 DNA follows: TGTGCCAGCAGCTGGCCCGGGACTAGCGGCTCCGGGGAGCTGTTTTTT. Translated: CASSWPGTSGSGELFF.

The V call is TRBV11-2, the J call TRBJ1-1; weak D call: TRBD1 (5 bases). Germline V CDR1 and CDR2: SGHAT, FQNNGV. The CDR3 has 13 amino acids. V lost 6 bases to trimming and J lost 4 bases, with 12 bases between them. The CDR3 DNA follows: TGTGCCAGCAGATTCGGACACTCCACTGAAGCTTTCTTT. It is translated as CASRFGHSTEAFF. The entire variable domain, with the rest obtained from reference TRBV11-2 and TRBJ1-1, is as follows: EAGVAQSPRYKIIEKRQSVAFWCNPISGHATLYWYQQILGQGPKLLIQFQNNGVVDDSQLPKDRFSAERLKGVDSTLKIQPAKLEDSAVYLCASRFGHSTEAFFGQGTRLTVV.

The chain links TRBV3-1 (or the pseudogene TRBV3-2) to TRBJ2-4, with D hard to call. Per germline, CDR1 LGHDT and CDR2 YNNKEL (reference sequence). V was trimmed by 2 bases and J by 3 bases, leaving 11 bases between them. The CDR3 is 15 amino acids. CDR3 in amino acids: CASSQLGFGKNIQYF. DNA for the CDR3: TGTGCCAGCAGCCAACTCGGTTTTGGCAAAAACATTCAGTACTTC.

The CDR3 DNA is TGCAGCGTTACAATTAACTATGGCTACACCTTC. The encoded protein is CSVTINYGYTF. The V call is TRBV29-1, the J call TRBJ1-2; D remains ambiguous. The CDR3 has 11 amino acids. The germline V and J ends were trimmed by 5 bases and 1 base, with 5 bases remaining between them. Germline CDR1 and CDR2: SQVTM and ANQGSEA.

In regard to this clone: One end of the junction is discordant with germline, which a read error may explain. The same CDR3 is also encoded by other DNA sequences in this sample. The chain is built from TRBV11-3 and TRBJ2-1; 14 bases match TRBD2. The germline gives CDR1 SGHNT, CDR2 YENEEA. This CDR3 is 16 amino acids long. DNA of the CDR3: TGTGCCAGCAGCGAGGGACTAGCGGGAGCGAGGAATGAGCAATTCTTC. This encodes CASSEGLAGARNEQFF.

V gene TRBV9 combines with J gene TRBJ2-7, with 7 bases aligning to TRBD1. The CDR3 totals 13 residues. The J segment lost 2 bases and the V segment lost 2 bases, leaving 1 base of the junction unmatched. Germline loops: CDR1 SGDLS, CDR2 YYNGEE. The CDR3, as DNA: TGTGCCAGCAGCGTCACAGGGGCCTACGAGCAGTACTTC. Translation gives CASSVTGAYEQYF.

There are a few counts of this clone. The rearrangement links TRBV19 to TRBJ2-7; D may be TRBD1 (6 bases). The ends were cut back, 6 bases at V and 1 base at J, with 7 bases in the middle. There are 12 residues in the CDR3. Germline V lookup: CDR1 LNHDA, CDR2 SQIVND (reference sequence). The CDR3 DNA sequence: TGTGCCAGTAGGGGACAATCCTACGAGCAGTACTTC. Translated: CASRGQSYEQYF.

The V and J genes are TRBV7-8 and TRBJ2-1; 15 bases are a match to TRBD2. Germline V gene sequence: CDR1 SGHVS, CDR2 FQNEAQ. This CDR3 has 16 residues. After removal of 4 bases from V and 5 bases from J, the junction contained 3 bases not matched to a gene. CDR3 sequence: CASSSWTSGRDNEQFF. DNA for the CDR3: TGTGCCAGCAGCTCCTGGACTAGCGGGAGGGACAATGAGCAGTTCTTC.

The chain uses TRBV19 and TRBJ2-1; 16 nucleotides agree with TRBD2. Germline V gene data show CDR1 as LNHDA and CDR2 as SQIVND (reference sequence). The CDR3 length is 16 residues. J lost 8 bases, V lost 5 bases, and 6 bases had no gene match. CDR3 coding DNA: TGTGCCAGTAGTTCGGCCGGGACTAGCGGGAGGGATGAGCAGTTCTTC. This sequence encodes CASSSAGTSGRDEQFF.

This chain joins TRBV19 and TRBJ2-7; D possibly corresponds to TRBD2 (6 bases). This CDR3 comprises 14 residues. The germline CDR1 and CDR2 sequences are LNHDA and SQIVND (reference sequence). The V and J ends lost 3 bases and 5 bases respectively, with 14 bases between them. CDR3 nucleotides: TGTGCCAGTAGTATCACCGGGGGATCAAACGAGCAGTACTTC. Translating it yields CASSITGGSNEQYF.

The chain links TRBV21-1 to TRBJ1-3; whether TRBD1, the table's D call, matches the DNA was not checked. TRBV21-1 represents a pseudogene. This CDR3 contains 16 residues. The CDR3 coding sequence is TGTGCCAGCAGCATACACACGGACAGGGCTGGAAACACCATATATTTT. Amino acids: CASSIHTDRAGNTIYF.

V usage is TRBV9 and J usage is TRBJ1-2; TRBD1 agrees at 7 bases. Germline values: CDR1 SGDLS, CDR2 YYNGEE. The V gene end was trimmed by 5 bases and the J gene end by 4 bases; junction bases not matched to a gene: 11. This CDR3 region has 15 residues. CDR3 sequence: CASSSTGAGSYGYTF. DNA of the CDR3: TGTGCCAGCAGTTCCACAGGGGCCGGATCCTATGGCTACACCTTC. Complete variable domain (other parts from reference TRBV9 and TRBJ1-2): DSGVTQTPKHLITATGQRVTLRCSPRSGDLSVYWYQQSLDQGLQFLIQYYNGEERAKGNILERFSAQQFPDLHSELNLSSLELGDSALYFCASSSTGAGSYGYTFGSGTRLTVV.

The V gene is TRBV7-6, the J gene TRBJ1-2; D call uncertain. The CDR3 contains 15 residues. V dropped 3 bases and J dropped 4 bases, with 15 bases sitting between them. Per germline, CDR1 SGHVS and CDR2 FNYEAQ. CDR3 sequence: CASSLPEQPPYGYTF. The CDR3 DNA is TGTGCCAGCAGCTTGCCGGAGCAGCCCCCCTATGGCTACACCTTC.

The CDR3 loop reads CASSLRVYGYTF. DNA for the CDR3: TGTGCCAGCAGTTTGCGAGTCTATGGCTACACCTTC. The chain has TRBV28 and TRBJ1-2; D unresolved. The CDR3 sequence is 12 residues long. V lost 3 bases to trimming and J lost 4 bases, with 6 bases between them. Germline CDR1 is MDHEN and CDR2 is SYDVKM.

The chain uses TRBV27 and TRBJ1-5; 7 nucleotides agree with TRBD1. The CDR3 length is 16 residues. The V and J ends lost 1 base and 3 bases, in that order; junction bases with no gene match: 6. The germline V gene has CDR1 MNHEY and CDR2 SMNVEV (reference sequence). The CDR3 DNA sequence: TGTGCCAGCAGTTTATACTCACAGGGGAACAATCAGCCCCAGCATTTT. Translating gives CASSLYSQGNNQPQHF.

This chain's CDR3 is CASSRGQSGAEAFF. Here the CDR3 DNA reads TGCGCCAGCAGCAGGGGACAGTCGGGCGCTGAAGCTTTCTTT. The V call is TRBV5-1, the J call TRBJ1-1, with TRBD1 matching over 7 bases. Germline CDR1 and CDR2: SGHRS and YFSETQ. V was pared by 4 bases and J by 6 bases, with 9 bases of the junction left unmatched. The CDR3 covers 14 residues.

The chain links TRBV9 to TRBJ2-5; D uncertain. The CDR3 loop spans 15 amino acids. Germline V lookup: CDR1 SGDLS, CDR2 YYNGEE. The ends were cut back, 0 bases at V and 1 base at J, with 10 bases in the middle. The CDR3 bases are TGTGCCAGCAGCGTAGGAGGAAGCACCCAAGAGACCCAGTACTTC. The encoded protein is CASSVGGSTQETQYF.

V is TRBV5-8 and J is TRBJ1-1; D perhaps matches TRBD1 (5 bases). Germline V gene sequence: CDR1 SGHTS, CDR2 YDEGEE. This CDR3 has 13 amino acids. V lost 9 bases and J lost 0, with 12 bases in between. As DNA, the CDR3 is TGTGCCACTCGGGACTTCATGAACACTGAAGCTTTCTTT. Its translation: CATRDFMNTEAFF.

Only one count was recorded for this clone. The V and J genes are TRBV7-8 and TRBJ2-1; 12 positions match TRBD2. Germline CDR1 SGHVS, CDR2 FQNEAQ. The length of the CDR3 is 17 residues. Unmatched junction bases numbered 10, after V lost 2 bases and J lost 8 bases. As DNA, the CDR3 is TGTGCCAGCAGCTTAAAATCCGGACTAGCGGGATTCTATGAGCAGTTCTTC. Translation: CASSLKSGLAGFYEQFF.